The 28 T cell receptor beta chains reported below all come from one sample, sequenced in a study of blood T cell repertoires in COVID-19. Repertoires were generated with immunoSEQ multiplex PCR, while TCRdb's copy carries only in-frame clones and drops some. The sample yields 250,000 to 300,000 clones, roughly 85% seen once. Sequences were obtained from peripheral blood. Receptors originate from a man aged 45-60 years with active or convalescent COVID-19.

The J gene is TRBJ2-1, the V gene TRBV2; no clear D gene. The V end lost 0 bases, the J end lost 7 bases, and 16 bases lay between the germline ends. The V gene's germline CDR1 is SNHLY and CDR2 FYNNEI. This CDR3 is built from 16 residues. CDR3 DNA sequence: TGTGCCAGCAGTGAAGCCCTATCTAGTCATCGGAATGAGCAGTTCTTC. As protein: CASSEALSSHRNEQFF.

The rearrangement joins TRBV5-6 to TRBJ1-2; tentative D call: TRBD1 (5 bases). Germline CDR1 is SGHDT and CDR2 is YYEEEE. The V and J ends lost 8 bases and 5 bases respectively, with 10 bases between them. CDR3 size: 11 residues. CDR3 coding DNA: TGTGCCAGTCAAAGGGGATATGGCTACACCTTC. This encodes CASQRGYGYTF. Drawing the rest from reference TRBV5-6 and TRBJ1-2, the complete variable domain is DAGVTQSPTHLIKTRGQQVTLRCSPKSGHDTVSWYQQALGQGPQFIFQYYEEEERQRGNFPDRFSGHQFPNYSSELNVNALLLGDSALYLCASQRGYGYTFGSGTRLTVV.

The rearrangement joins TRBV29-1 to TRBJ2-5; 8 nucleotides align to TRBD1. The J segment lost 5 bases and the V segment lost 6 bases, leaving 8 bases of the junction unmatched. Germline-derived CDR1 and CDR2 are SQVTM and ANQGSEA. The CDR3 sequence is 13 residues long. The CDR3 DNA is TGCAGCGTGACAGGGGCTCAAGTGGAGACCCAGTACTTC. It encodes CSVTGAQVETQYF. Using reference TRBV29-1 and TRBJ2-5 for the parts outside the CDR3, the full variable domain is SAVISQKPSRDICQRGTSLTIQCQVDSQVTMMFWYRQQPGQSLTLIATANQGSEATYESGFVIDKFPISRPNLTFSTLTVSNMSPEDSSIYLCSVTGAQVETQYFGPGTRLLVL.

The rearrangement uses TRBV4-1 and TRBJ2-1, with a weak D call TRBD2 (6 bases). The CDR3 contains 21 residues. Germline loops: CDR1 MGHRA, CDR2 YSYEKL. The germline V and J ends were trimmed by 3 bases and 0 bases, with 27 bases remaining between them. The CDR3: CASSHIPRGVAGKSSYNEQFF. CDR3 DNA sequence: TGCGCCAGCAGCCATATCCCTCGAGGTGTGGCGGGGAAGAGCTCCTACAATGAGCAGTTCTTC.

The rearrangement links TRBV7-3 to TRBJ2-1; 15 nucleotides agree with TRBD2. Germline-derived CDR1 and CDR2 are SGHTA and FQGTGA. V was pared by 2 bases and J by 6 bases, with 11 bases of the junction left unmatched. The CDR3 covers 19 residues. The DNA for the CDR3 is TGTGCCAGCAGCTTATTTAGGACTAGCGGGAGGGACCCCGGCAATGAGCAGTTCTTC. It translates to CASSLFRTSGRDPGNEQFF.

The rearrangement links TRBV12-2 to TRBJ1-5; no check of the table's D call, TRBD1, against the DNA was made. TRBV12-2 is designated a pseudogene. CDR3 length equals 17 residues. CDR3 protein: CASRPGTGGACNQPQHF. The CDR3 coding sequence is TGTGCAAGTCGCCCCGGGACAGGGGGCGCTTGCAATCAGCCCCAGCATTTT.

V gene TRBV21-1 combines with J gene TRBJ2-4; TRBD1 reflects the table's D call only, with no check against the DNA. TRBV21-1 has pseudogene status. The CDR3 has 10 residues. The CDR3 region has the DNA TGTGCCAGCAGCAGGGGCAGTCAGTACTTC. It is translated as CASSRGSQYF.

The chain employs TRBV18 and TRBJ2-3, with TRBD1 as a possible D gene (6 bases). Germline V lookup: CDR1 KGHSH, CDR2 LQKENI. The CDR3 contains 16 residues. Trimming shortened V by 2 bases and J by 1 base, and 13 bases separated the two germline ends. CDR3 sequence (DNA): TGTGCCAGCTCACCAGCCCCAGGGGTCGGCACAGATACGCAGTATTTT. Protein product: CASSPAPGVGTDTQYF.

The rearrangement joins TRBV29-1 to TRBJ2-7; maybe TRBD2 (7 bases). The V gene's germline CDR1 is SQVTM and CDR2 ANQGSEA. The CDR3 length is 15 residues. V was pared by 7 bases and J by 4 bases, with 23 bases between. CDR3: CSAMMWAGRGYEQYF. The CDR3 DNA reads TGCAGCGCTATGATGTGGGCAGGGAGGGGGTACGAGCAGTACTTC.

This clone was seen a handful of times. This same CDR3 is encoded by further DNA sequences in the sample. The chain employs TRBV6-6 and TRBJ1-2; 7 bases align to TRBD1. CDR3 length: 13 amino acids. J gave up 2 bases and V 6 bases, and 3 bases lay outside the gene matches. Germline CDR1 and CDR2: MNHNY and SVGAGI (reference sequence). In nucleotides, the CDR3 is TGTGCCAGCAGCCCGGGACAGAACTATGGCTACACCTTC. It specifies CASSPGQNYGYTF.

V gene TRBV18 combines with J gene TRBJ1-1; 9 nucleotides align to TRBD1. The V and J ends lost 6 bases and 7 bases, in that order; junction bases with no gene match: 6. Germline loops: CDR1 KGHSH, CDR2 LQKENI. This CDR3 comprises 13 residues. The CDR3 nucleotides are TGTGCCAGCTCCCAGGACAGGGGAGGTGAAGCTTTCTTT. Translation gives CASSQDRGGEAFF.

The chain links TRBV30 to TRBJ2-1; D is unresolved. Germline V CDR1 and CDR2: GTSNPN, SVGIG (reference sequence). Trimming removed 4 bases from V and 0 bases from J, with 13 bases in between. This CDR3 region has 15 residues. The CDR3 sequence is CAWTVHWSSYNEQFF. The CDR3 nucleotides are TGTGCCTGGACTGTCCACTGGAGCTCCTACAATGAGCAGTTCTTC.

This clone was picked up a small number of times. CDR3 loop: CASSDPPGPMNTEAFF. CDR3 coding DNA: TGTGCCAGCAGTGACCCCCCAGGGCCCATGAACACTGAAGCTTTCTTT. This chain joins TRBV6-4 and TRBJ1-1, with D maybe TRBD1 (5 bases). Germline CDR1 reads MRHNA; CDR2 reads SNTAGT. The V end lost 2 bases, the J end lost 0 bases, and 13 bases lay between the germline ends. The CDR3 has 16 amino acids.

The V and J genes are TRBV4-3 and TRBJ1-1, with D possibly being TRBD1 (5 bases). CDR1 and CDR2 from the germline V gene are LGHNA and YSLEER. The CDR3 extends over 16 amino acids. Trimming pared 0 bases from V and 6 bases from J, leaving 17 bases between. CDR3 DNA sequence: TGCGCCAGCAGCCAAGAGCTATCGAGGACATACGCTGAAGCTTTCTTT. The encoded protein is CASSQELSRTYAEAFF.

This chain links TRBV11-2 with TRBJ1-5, with 8 bases that match TRBD1. The CDR3 extends over 15 amino acids. The J segment lost 1 base and the V segment lost 3 bases, leaving 2 bases of the junction unmatched. Germline V CDR1 and CDR2: SGHAT, FQNNGV. Written as DNA, the CDR3 is TGTGCCAGCAGCTTCGGGACAGGCAGCAATCAGCCCCAGCATTTT. Its translation: CASSFGTGSNQPQHF. Drawing the rest from reference TRBV11-2 and TRBJ1-5, the complete variable domain is EAGVAQSPRYKIIEKRQSVAFWCNPISGHATLYWYQQILGQGPKLLIQFQNNGVVDDSQLPKDRFSAERLKGVDSTLKIQPAKLEDSAVYLCASSFGTGSNQPQHFGDGTRLSIL.

Only a few counts were recorded for this clone. The chain recombines TRBV25-1 with TRBJ2-1, with 7 bases lining up with TRBD2. The length of the CDR3 is 15 residues. Looked up from germline, CDR1 is MGHDK and CDR2 is SYGVNS. The V segment lost 1 base and the J segment 5 bases; nucleotides outside the gene matches: 5. CDR3 in DNA: TGTGCCAGCAGTGAATCTGGGGGGGGTCACAATGAGCAGTTCTTC. This translates into CASSESGGGHNEQFF.

The chain has TRBV9 and TRBJ2-1, with 9 bases matching TRBD1. The length of the CDR3 is 15 residues. CDR1 and CDR2 (germline): SGDLS, YYNGEE. V gave up 6 bases and J gave up 3 bases; unmatched junction bases: 7. As DNA, the CDR3 is TGTGCCAGCACACTGGGACAGGGCAACTACAATGAGCAGTTCTTC. Its protein product is CASTLGQGNYNEQFF.

The V gene is TRBV28, the J gene TRBJ2-7, with D possibly being TRBD1 (6 bases). Trimming pared 6 bases from V and 3 bases from J, leaving 9 bases between. Germline V gives CDR1 MDHEN, CDR2 SYDVKM. The CDR3 covers 12 residues. The CDR3 loop is CASRTGIYEQYF. The CDR3 DNA follows: TGTGCCAGCAGGACAGGAATCTACGAGCAGTACTTC. The full variable domain, in which reference TRBV28 and TRBJ2-7 provide the parts outside the CDR3, is DVKVTQSSRYLVKRTGEKVFLECVQDMDHENMFWYRQDPGLGLRLIYFSYDVKMKEKGDIPEGYSVSREKKERFSLILESASTNQTSMYLCASRTGIYEQYFGPGTRLTVT.

This chain links TRBV18 with TRBJ2-5; TRBD2 is a possible D gene (6 bases). The V end lost 1 base, the J end lost 3 bases, and 9 bases lay between the germline ends. Germline assignment: CDR1 KGHSH and CDR2 LQKENI. The CDR3 is 14 amino acids. CDR3 bases: TGTGCCAGCTCACCACGGGCTAGCGAAGAGACCCAGTACTTC. Amino acids: CASSPRASEETQYF.

This clone was counted a single time. This chain connects TRBV12-3 or TRBV12-4 to TRBJ1-4; D is uncertain. The V gene lost 2 bases and the J gene lost 7 bases, with 5 bases spanning the gap. CDR3 length: 12 residues. The DNA for the CDR3 is TGTGCCAGCAGTTTATCAGGTGAAAAACTGTTTTTT. It translates to CASSLSGEKLFF.

This chain joins TRBV20-1 and TRBJ2-7; no clear D gene. The V end was cut by 5 bases, the J end by 5 bases, with 10 bases between. The CDR3 spans 11 residues. Germline V CDR1 and CDR2: DFQATT, SNEGSKA (reference sequence). The CDR3 reads CSAAARDEQYF. The CDR3 nucleotides are TGCAGTGCTGCGGCCCGCGACGAGCAGTACTTC.

This clone is a singleton in its sample. The V call is TRBV21-1, the J call TRBJ2-6; no DNA check was done on the table's D call, TRBD1. TRBV21-1 is assigned pseudogene status. This CDR3 is built from 19 residues. The CDR3 protein is CASSKEGQAPDSGANVLTF. CDR3 DNA sequence: TGTGCCAGCAGCAAAGAAGGACAGGCACCGGACTCTGGGGCCAACGTCCTGACTTTC.

The chain joins TRBV3-1 (or the pseudogene TRBV3-2) to TRBJ2-7, with D possibly matching TRBD2 (5 bases). V was clipped by 4 bases and J by 5 bases, with 9 bases between them. Germline lookup yields CDR1 LGHDT and CDR2 YNNKEL (reference sequence). CDR3 length: 12 residues. The CDR3 loop reads CASSPQRNEQYF. The CDR3 region has the DNA TGTGCCAGCAGCCCTCAGCGGAACGAGCAGTACTTC.

This sequence joins TRBV11-2 and TRBJ2-7; TRBD1 matches at 7 bases. Trimming took 1 base from V and 4 from J; bases not matched to a gene: 4. CDR1 and CDR2 (germline): SGHAT, FQNNGV. The CDR3 is made up of 14 amino acids. The CDR3 protein is CASSLGGQMYEQYF. The CDR3 coding sequence is TGTGCCAGCAGCTTAGGGGGACAGATGTACGAGCAGTACTTC.

This clone was counted only a few times. The V call is TRBV4-3, the J call TRBJ2-1; TRBD1 agrees at 9 bases. J gave up 9 bases and V 0 bases, and 9 bases lay outside the gene matches. This CDR3 is built from 16 residues. The germline gives CDR1 LGHNA, CDR2 YSLEER. CDR3 nucleotide sequence: TGCGCCAGCAGCCAAGAGCCGGACAGGGGTTTTGGTGAGCAGTTCTTC. It encodes CASSQEPDRGFGEQFF.

The genes are TRBV28 and TRBJ2-5; 7 nucleotides agree with TRBD1. The CDR3 loop spans 12 amino acids. Germline values: CDR1 MDHEN, CDR2 SYDVKM. After removal of 7 bases from V and 2 bases from J, the junction contained 1 base not matched to a gene. CDR3: CASMGQQETQYF. The CDR3 coding sequence is TGTGCCAGCATGGGACAGCAAGAGACCCAGTACTTC.

This chain links TRBV6-5 with TRBJ1-5, with D possibly TRBD1 on 5 matching bases. CDR1 and CDR2 from the germline V gene are MNHEY and SVGAGI. This CDR3 spans 13 amino acids. Trimming cost V 5 bases and J 9 bases, with 14 bases left between them. CDR3 in amino acids: CASSPEGWRPQHF. The CDR3 bases are TGTGCCAGCAGTCCGGAGGGGTGGAGGCCCCAGCATTTT.

The chain employs TRBV10-3 and TRBJ1-1; a possible D gene is TRBD1 (5 bases). The CDR3 spans 15 residues. Germline lookup yields CDR1 ENHRY and CDR2 SYGVKD. V dropped 1 base and J dropped 5 bases, with 14 bases sitting between them. The CDR3 region has the DNA TGTGCCATCAGTGAGTTGAGCCAGGGAGGGACTGAAGCTTTCTTT. This sequence encodes CAISELSQGGTEAFF.